A selection of T cell receptor beta chains follows, all from one sample in a study of cytomegalovirus exposure and HLA in healthy donors. Assay used: immunoSEQ multiplex PCR; TCRdb lists only in-frame clones, some missing. The sample records roughly 200,000 clones, more than 75% being singletons. The sample taken for sequencing was PBMCs. Receptors were obtained from a man aged 25 to 45 in good health and CMV-seronegative. CDR3s include the opening cysteine and the closing phenylalanine or tryptophan. Fields, in order: V gene, D gene, J gene, clone size, CDR3 protein, CDR3 DNA. D genes are given only for firm matches. Size is stated for part of the rows, as once, few or many counts, or as a class when the clone is expanded.

V: TRBV7-9
D: TRBD1
J: TRBJ2-2
size: -
CDR3: CASSLVADRGIPGELFF
DNA: TGTGCCAGCAGCTTAGTAGCGGACAGGGGTATACCTGGGGAGCTGTTTTTT

V: TRBV6-1
D: TRBD1
J: TRBJ2-5
size: once
CDR3: CASSAFFGQGYF
DNA: TGTGCCAGCAGTGCGTTTTTCGGACAGGGTTACTTC

V: TRBV30
D: -
J: TRBJ2-3
size: -
CDR3: CAWTAGTLSTDTQYF
DNA: TGTGCCTGGACCGCCGGGACTCTCTCGACAGATACGCAGTATTTT

V: TRBV15
D: -
J: TRBJ2-1
size: -
CDR3: CATSARANNEQFF
DNA: TGTGCCACCAGCGCCAGGGCCAACAATGAGCAGTTCTTC

V: TRBV7-9
D: TRBD1
J: TRBJ1-5
size: -
CDR3: CASSDRGQGMHF
DNA: TGTGCCAGCAGCGACAGGGGACAGGGAATGCATTTT

V: TRBV4-2
D: -
J: TRBJ2-7
size: few
CDR3: CASSQDRGSSYEQYF
DNA: TGTGCCAGCAGCCAAGATCGTGGCAGCTCCTACGAGCAGTACTTC

V: TRBV5-1
D: -
J: TRBJ1-1
size: -
CDR3: CASSLDIRNTEAFF
DNA: TGCGCCAGCAGCTTGGATATCAGGAACACTGAAGCTTTCTTT

V: TRBV7-2
D: -
J: TRBJ2-3
size: -
CDR3: CASSLALGHTDTQYF
DNA: TGTGCCAGCAGCTTAGCCCTCGGTCACACAGATACGCAGTATTTT

V: TRBV18
D: -
J: TRBJ1-4
size: -
CDR3: CASSPGAANEKLFF
DNA: TGTGCCAGCTCACCGGGCGCAGCTAATGAAAAACTGTTTTTT

V: TRBV7-9
D: -
J: TRBJ2-1
size: -
CDR3: CASSFEAVNEQFF
DNA: TGTGCCAGCAGCTTTGAGGCGGTTAATGAGCAGTTCTTC

V: TRBV27
D: -
J: TRBJ2-1
size: -
CDR3: CASSSLGSGVYNEQFF
DNA: TGTGCCAGCAGCTCCCTAGGGAGTGGTGTTTACAATGAGCAGTTCTTC

V: TRBV28
D: TRBD2
J: TRBJ2-1
size: -
CDR3: CASGPQRGLQFF
DNA: TGTGCCAGCGGGCCGCAGCGGGGCTTGCAGTTCTTC

V: TRBV11-2
D: -
J: TRBJ2-7
size: once
CDR3: CASSLVGASYEQYF
DNA: TGTGCCAGCAGCTTAGTCGGAGCCTCCTACGAGCAGTACTTC